By share, the clone carrying this TCR beta chain counts as medium-sized. Its target is not known. After constant-region reverse-primer amplification, full-length variable regions underwent semi-nested PCR with Nested Universal Primer A. TCRdb itself ran the 5' RACE reads through MiXCR, one entry per CDR3 protein. The table has around 52,000 distinct CDR3 sequences, roughly 28% seen once. Study observations and caveats: Whole repertoires were not studied in the larger cohort, only one V-J beta rearrangement. Tumor Tregs overlapped most with tumor, then blood, naive CD4+ cells.

In germline, CDR1 is SQVTM, CDR2 ANQGSEA. The CDR3 length is 15 residues. V lost 4 bases and J 0 bases, leaving 15 bases between the germline ends. What was sequenced was tumor-infiltrating memory CD4+ T cells sorted from the breast tumor. Sample subset: memory CD4+ T cells, CD4+CD45RO+CD25-. The TCR was taken from a female donor with breast cancer. The rearrangement uses TRBV29-1 and TRBJ1-1, with D hard to call. Here the CDR3 DNA reads TGCAGCGTTGCTATGGGGTGGGCCATGAACACTGAAGCTTTCTTT. It is translated as CSVAMGWAMNTEAFF.